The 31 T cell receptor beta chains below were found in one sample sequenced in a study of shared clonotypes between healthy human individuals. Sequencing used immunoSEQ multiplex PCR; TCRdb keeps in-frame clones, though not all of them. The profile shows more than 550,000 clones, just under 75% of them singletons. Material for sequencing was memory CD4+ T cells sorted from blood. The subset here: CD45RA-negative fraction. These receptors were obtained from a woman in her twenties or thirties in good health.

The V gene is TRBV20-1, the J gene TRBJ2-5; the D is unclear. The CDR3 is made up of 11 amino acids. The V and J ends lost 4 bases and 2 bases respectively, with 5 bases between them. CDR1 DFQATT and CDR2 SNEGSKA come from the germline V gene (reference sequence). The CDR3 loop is CSANRQETQYF. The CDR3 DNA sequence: TGCAGTGCTAACAGACAAGAGACCCAGTACTTC.

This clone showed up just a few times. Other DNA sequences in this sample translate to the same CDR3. The CDR3 sequence: CASSRDQQETQYF. The CDR3 DNA follows: TGTGCCAGCAGTCGGGACCAACAAGAGACCCAGTACTTC. The chain links TRBV11-2 to TRBJ2-5; D is tentatively TRBD1 or TRBD2 (5 bases each). CDR1 and CDR2 from the germline V gene are SGHAT and FQNNGV. Between the trimmed V and J ends, which lost 6 bases and 2 bases, there was a span of 10 bases. The CDR3 contains 13 residues.

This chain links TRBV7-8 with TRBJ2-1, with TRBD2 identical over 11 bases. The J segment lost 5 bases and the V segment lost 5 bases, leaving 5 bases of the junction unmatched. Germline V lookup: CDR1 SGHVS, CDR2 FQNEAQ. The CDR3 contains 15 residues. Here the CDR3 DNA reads TGTGCCAGCAGCGCTACTAGCGGGAGTCACAATGAGCAGTTCTTC. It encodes CASSATSGSHNEQFF. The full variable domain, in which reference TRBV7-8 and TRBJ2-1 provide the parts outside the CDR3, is GAGVSQSPRYKVAKRGQDVALRCDPISGHVSLFWYQQALGQGPEFLTYFQNEAQLDKSGLPSDRFFAERPEGSVSTLKIQRTQQEDSAVYLCASSATSGSHNEQFFGPGTRLTVL.

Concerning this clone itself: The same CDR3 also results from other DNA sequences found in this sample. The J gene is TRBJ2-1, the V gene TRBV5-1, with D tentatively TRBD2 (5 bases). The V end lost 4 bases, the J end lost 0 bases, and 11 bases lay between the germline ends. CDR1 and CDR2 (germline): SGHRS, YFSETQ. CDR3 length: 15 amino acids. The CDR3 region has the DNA TGCGCCAGCAGCAAGGACTCGAGCTCCTACAATGAGCAGTTCTTC. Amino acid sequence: CASSKDSSSYNEQFF.

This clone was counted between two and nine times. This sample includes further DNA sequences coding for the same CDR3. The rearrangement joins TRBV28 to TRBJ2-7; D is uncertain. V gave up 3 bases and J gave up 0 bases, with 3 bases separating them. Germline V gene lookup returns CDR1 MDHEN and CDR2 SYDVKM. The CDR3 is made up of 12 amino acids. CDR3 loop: CASSLSSYEQYF. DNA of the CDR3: TGTGCCAGCAGTTTGTCCTCCTACGAGCAGTACTTC.

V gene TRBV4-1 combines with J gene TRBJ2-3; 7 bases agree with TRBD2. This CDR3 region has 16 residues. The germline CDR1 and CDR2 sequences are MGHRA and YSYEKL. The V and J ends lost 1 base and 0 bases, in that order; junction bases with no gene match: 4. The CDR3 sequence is CASSQGFSGSTDTQYF. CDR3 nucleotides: TGCGCCAGCAGCCAAGGGTTTAGCGGGAGCACAGATACGCAGTATTTT.

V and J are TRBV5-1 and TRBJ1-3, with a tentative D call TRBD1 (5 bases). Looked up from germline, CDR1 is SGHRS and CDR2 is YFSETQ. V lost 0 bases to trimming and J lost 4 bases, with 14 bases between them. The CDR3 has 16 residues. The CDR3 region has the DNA TGCGCCAGCAGCTTGGTTTTTAGGGGTGCCGGAAACACCATATATTTT. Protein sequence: CASSLVFRGAGNTIYF. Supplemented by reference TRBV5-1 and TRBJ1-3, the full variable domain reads KAGVTQTPRYLIKTRGQQVTLSCSPISGHRSVSWYQQTPGQGLQFLFEYFSETQRNKGNFPGRFSGRQFSNSRSEMNVSTLELGDSALYLCASSLVFRGAGNTIYFGEGSWLTVV.

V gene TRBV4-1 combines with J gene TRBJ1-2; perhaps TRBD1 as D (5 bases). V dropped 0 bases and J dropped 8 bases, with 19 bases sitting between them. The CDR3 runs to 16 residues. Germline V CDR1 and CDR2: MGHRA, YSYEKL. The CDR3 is CASSQEFGTSQRGYTF. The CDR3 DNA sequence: TGCGCCAGCAGCCAAGAATTTGGGACCTCCCAGAGGGGCTACACCTTC.

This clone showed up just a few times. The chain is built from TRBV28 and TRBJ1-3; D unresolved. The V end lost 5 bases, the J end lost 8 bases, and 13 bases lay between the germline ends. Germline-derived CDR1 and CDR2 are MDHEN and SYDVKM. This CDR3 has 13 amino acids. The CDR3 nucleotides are TGTGCCAGCAGTCCCACCTTCATGGACACCATATATTTT. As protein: CASSPTFMDTIYF.

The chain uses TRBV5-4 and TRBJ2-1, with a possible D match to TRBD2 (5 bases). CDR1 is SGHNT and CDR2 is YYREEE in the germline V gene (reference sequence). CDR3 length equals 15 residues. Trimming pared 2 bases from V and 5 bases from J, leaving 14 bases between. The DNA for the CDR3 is TGTGCCAGCAGCTTTTCGTCGGGATCCCACAATGAGCAGTTCTTC. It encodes CASSFSSGSHNEQFF.

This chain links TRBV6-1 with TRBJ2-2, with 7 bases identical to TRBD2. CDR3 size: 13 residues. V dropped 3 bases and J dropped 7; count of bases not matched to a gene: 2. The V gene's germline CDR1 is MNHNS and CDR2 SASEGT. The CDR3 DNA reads TGTGCCAGCAGTGACGCGGGAGTCGGGGAGCTGTTTTTT. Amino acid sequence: CASSDAGVGELFF.

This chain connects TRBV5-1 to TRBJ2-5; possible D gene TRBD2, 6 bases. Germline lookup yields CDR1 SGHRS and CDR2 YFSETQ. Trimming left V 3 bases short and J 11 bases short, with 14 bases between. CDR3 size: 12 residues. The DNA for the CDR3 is TGCGCCAGCAGCTGGGGAGGTCGGGAGCAGTACTTC. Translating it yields CASSWGGREQYF.

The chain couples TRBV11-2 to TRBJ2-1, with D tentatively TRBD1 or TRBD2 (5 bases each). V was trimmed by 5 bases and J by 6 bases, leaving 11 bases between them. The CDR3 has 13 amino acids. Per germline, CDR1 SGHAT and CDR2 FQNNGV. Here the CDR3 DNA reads TGTGCCAGCAGCCACTATGGGGGCAATGAGCAGTTCTTC. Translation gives CASSHYGGNEQFF.

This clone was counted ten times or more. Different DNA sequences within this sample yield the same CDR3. The CDR3 region has the DNA TGTGCCAGTACTACAGGGGCAGGGCAGCCCCAGCATTTT. Its translation: CASTTGAGQPQHF. V usage is TRBV19 and J usage is TRBJ1-5, with TRBD1 matching 7 bases. Per germline, CDR1 LNHDA and CDR2 SQIVND (reference sequence). With V trimmed by 7 bases and J by 7 bases, 7 bases remained unmatched. This CDR3 contains 13 residues.

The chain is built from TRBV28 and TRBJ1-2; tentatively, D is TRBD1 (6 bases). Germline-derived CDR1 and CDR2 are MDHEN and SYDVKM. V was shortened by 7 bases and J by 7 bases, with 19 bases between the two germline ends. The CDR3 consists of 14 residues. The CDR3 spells CASITGRGIPGYTF. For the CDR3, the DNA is TGTGCCAGCATAACAGGCAGGGGAATACCTGGCTACACCTTC.

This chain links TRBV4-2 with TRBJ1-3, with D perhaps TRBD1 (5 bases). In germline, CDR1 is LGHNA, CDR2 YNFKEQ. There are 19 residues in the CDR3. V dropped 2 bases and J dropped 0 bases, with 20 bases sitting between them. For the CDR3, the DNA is TGTGCCAGCAGCCAACTCCTGGCTTGGCAGGGCGGCTCTGGAAACACCATATATTTT. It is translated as CASSQLLAWQGGSGNTIYF.

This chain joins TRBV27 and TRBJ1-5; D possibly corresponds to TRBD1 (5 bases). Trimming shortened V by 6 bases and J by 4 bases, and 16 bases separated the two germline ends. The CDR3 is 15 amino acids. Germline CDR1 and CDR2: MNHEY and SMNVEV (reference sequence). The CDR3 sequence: CASRLGGGENQPQHF. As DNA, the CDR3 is TGTGCCAGCAGGTTGGGGGGGGGAGAAAATCAGCCCCAGCATTTT.

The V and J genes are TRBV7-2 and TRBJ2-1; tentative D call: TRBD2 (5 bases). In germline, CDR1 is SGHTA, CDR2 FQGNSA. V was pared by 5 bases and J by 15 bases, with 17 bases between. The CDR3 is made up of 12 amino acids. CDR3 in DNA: TGTGCCAGCAGCGACTATTTGAGCGATCCGTTCTTC. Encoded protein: CASSDYLSDPFF.

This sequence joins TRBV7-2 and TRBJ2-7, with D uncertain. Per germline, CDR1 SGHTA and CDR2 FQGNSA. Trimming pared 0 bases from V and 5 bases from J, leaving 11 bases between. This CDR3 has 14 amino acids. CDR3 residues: CASSLAGSLDEQYF. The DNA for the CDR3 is TGTGCCAGCAGCTTAGCCGGCAGCCTGGACGAGCAGTACTTC.

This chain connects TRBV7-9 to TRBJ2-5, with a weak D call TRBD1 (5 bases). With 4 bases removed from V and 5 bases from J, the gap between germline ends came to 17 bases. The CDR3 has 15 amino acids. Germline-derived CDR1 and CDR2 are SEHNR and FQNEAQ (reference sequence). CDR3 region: CASSSSPDMAETQYF. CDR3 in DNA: TGTGCCAGCAGCTCGAGTCCGGACATGGCCGAGACCCAGTACTTC.

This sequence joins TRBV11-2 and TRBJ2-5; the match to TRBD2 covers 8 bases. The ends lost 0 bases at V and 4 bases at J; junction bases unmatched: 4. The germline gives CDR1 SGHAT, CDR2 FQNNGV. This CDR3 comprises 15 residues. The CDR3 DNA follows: TGTGCCAGCAGCTTAGATATGCGGGAGGTAGAGACCCAGTACTTC. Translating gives CASSLDMREVETQYF.

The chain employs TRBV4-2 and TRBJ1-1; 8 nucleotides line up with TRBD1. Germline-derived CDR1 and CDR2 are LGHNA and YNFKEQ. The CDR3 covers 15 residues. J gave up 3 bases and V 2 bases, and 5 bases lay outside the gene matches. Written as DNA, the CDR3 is TGTGCCAGCAGCCAAATCTCAGGGGGCCACACTGAAGCTTTCTTT. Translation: CASSQISGGHTEAFF.

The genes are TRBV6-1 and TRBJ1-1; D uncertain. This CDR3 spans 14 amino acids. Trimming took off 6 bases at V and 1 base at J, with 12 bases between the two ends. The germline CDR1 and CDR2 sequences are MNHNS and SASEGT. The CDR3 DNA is TGTGCCAGCAGAGGGTCGCGGAAGAACACTGAAGCTTTCTTT. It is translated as CASRGSRKNTEAFF.

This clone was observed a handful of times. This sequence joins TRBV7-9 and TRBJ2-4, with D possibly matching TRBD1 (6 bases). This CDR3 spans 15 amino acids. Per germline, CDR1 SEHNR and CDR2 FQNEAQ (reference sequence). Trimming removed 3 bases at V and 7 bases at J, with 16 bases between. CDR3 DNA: TGTGCCAGCAGCTTGATACAGGGAGATAGGAACATTCAGTACTTC. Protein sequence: CASSLIQGDRNIQYF.

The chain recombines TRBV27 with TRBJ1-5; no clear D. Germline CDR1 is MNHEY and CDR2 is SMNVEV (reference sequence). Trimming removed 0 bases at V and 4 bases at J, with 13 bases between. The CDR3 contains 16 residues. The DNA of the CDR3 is TGTGCCAGCAGTTTATCTGGGAGTTTTATGAATCAGCCCCAGCATTTT. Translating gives CASSLSGSFMNQPQHF.

The CDR3, as DNA: TGTGCCAGCAGCGTCAGGCTCTCCGGGGAGCTGTTTTTT. It codes for CASSVRLSGELFF. This sequence joins TRBV5-8 and TRBJ2-2, with D uncertain. The CDR3 is made up of 13 amino acids. CDR1 is SGHTS, CDR2 YDEGEE, per germline. Trimming cost V 4 bases and J 6 bases, with 10 bases left between them.

CDR3 DNA sequence: TGTGCCAGCAGCTTAGTAGGGCTAGAGACCCAGTACTTC. It specifies CASSLVGLETQYF. The rearrangement links TRBV5-6 to TRBJ2-5; D unclear. Between the trimmed V and J ends, which lost 2 bases and 4 bases, there was a span of 9 bases. The CDR3 runs 13 residues. Looked up from germline, CDR1 is SGHDT and CDR2 is YYEEEE.

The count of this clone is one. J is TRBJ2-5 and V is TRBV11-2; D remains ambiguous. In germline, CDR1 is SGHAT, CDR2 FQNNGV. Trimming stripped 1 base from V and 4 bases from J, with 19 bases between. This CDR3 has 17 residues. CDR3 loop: CASSLASRGRLAETQYF. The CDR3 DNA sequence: TGTGCCAGCAGCTTAGCGTCACGAGGTAGATTGGCAGAGACCCAGTACTTC.

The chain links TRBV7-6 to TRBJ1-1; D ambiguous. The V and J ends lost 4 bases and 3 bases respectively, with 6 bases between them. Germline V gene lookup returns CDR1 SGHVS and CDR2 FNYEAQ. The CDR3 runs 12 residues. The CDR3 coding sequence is TGTGCCAGCAGCTCGGACGACACTGAAGCTTTCTTT. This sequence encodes CASSSDDTEAFF.

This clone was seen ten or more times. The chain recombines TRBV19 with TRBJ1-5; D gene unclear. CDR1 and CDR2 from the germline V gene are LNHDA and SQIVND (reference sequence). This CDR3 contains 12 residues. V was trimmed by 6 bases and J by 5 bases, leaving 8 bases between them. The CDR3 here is CASSGMDQPQHF. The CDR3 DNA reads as TGTGCCAGTAGCGGGATGGATCAGCCCCAGCATTTT.

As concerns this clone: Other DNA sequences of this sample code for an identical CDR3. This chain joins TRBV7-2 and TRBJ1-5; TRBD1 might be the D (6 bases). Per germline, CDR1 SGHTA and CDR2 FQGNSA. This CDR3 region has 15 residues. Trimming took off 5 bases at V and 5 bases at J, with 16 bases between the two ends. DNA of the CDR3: TGTGCCAGCAGCCCAGGACAGACTAACTATCAGCCCCAGCATTTT. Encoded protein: CASSPGQTNYQPQHF. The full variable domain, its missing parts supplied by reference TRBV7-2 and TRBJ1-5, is GAGVSQSPSNKVTEKGKDVELRCDPISGHTALYWYRQSLGQGLEFLIYFQGNSAPDKSGLPSDRFSAERTGGSVSTLTIQRTQQEDSAVYLCASSPGQTNYQPQHFGDGTRLSIL.